The 22 T cell receptor beta chains listed next were all sequenced from one sample in a study of shared clonotypes between healthy human individuals. The method was immunoSEQ multiplex PCR; TCRdb's version includes in-frame clones alone and lacks a portion of them. The sample lists 800,000 or so clones, about 97% occurring once. Naive-designated CD8 cells lacked CD45RO, were positively enriched for CCR7, and omitted terminally differentiated effector memory CD45RA+ cells. Sequencing used naive CD8+ T cells sorted from blood. All receptors come from a man aged 30-40 years in good health.

The chain uses TRBV5-6 and TRBJ2-7; no clear D. Trimming removed 4 bases at V and 3 bases at J, with 20 bases between. This CDR3 has 16 residues. CDR1 is SGHDT, CDR2 YYEEEE, per germline. The chain's CDR3 is CASSPTGRLEHYEQYF. The CDR3 DNA sequence: TGTGCCAGCAGCCCAACCGGACGGCTTGAGCACTACGAGCAGTACTTC.

This chain links TRBV29-1 with TRBJ2-1; 8 nucleotides match TRBD1. Germline CDR1 is SQVTM and CDR2 is ANQGSEA. CDR3 length equals 15 residues. V dropped 7 bases and J dropped 6; count of bases not matched to a gene: 14. This CDR3 is CSARGPGTGINEQFF. The CDR3 nucleotides read TGCAGCGCCAGAGGGCCGGGGACAGGAATCAATGAGCAGTTCTTC.

The chain couples TRBV9 to TRBJ1-1; 11 bases are shared with TRBD1. CDR1 is SGDLS, CDR2 YYNGEE, per germline. V trimming: 0 bases; J trimming: 5 bases; junction bases outside the gene matches: 3. The CDR3 consists of 15 residues. CDR3 protein: CASSVDGTGGTEAFF. CDR3 coding DNA: TGTGCCAGCAGCGTAGATGGGACAGGGGGAACTGAAGCTTTCTTT. The variable domain in full, completed from reference TRBV9 and TRBJ1-1, reads DSGVTQTPKHLITATGQRVTLRCSPRSGDLSVYWYQQSLDQGLQFLIQYYNGEERAKGNILERFSAQQFPDLHSELNLSSLELGDSALYFCASSVDGTGGTEAFFGQGTRLTVV.

This clone was counted once. This chain links TRBV14 with TRBJ2-1; D is ambiguous. V lost 0 bases and J lost 9, with 15 bases in between. The CDR3 is made up of 15 amino acids. In germline, CDR1 is SGHDN, CDR2 FVKESK. CDR3 sequence: CASSQENFLYGEQFF. In DNA form, the CDR3 reads TGTGCCAGCAGCCAAGAAAACTTCCTATACGGTGAGCAGTTCTTC.

J is TRBJ2-5 and V is TRBV5-1, with TRBD1 identical over 9 bases. V shed 5 bases and J 5 bases; nucleotides not matched to a gene: 7. The CDR3 is 14 residues long. Per germline, CDR1 SGHRS and CDR2 YFSETQ. CDR3 DNA sequence: TGCGCCAGCAGTCTTGACAGGGGGGCGGAGACCCAGTACTTC. Amino acids: CASSLDRGAETQYF.

The V gene is TRBV5-4, the J gene TRBJ2-4, with a tentative D call TRBD2 (6 bases). The length of the CDR3 is 17 residues. Germline V gene lookup returns CDR1 SGHNT and CDR2 YYREEE (reference sequence). V was clipped by 6 bases and J by 3 bases, with 22 bases between them. CDR3 bases: TGTGCCAGCACGAACGGGGTTCGGGAGCTGGTCAAAAACATTCAGTACTTC. It translates to CASTNGVRELVKNIQYF.

Points on this clone: The identical CDR3 is also encoded by other nucleotide sequences in the sample. The rearrangement uses TRBV27 and TRBJ1-1; D is uncertain. Deletions cut 0 bases from V and 2 bases from J, with 4 bases between. CDR1 MNHEY and CDR2 SMNVEV come from the germline V gene (reference sequence). The CDR3 extends over 13 amino acids. The CDR3 nucleotides are TGTGCCAGCAGTTTATCCCGAAACACTGAAGCTTTCTTT. This codes for CASSLSRNTEAFF.

V usage is TRBV28 and J usage is TRBJ1-1; weak D call: TRBD1 (5 bases). In germline, CDR1 is MDHEN, CDR2 SYDVKM. Trimming took off 7 bases at V and 5 bases at J, with 17 bases between the two ends. This CDR3 contains 14 residues. The CDR3 DNA sequence: TGTGCCAGCACCTTTCGTGGGGCGCGGACTGAAGCTTTCTTT. It is translated as CASTFRGARTEAFF.

V and J are TRBV7-2 and TRBJ2-1; tentatively, D is TRBD2 (5 bases). Trimming took 8 bases from V and 12 from J, leaving 11 bases between them. The germline V gene has CDR1 SGHTA and CDR2 FQGNSA. The CDR3 contains 10 residues. The chain's CDR3 is CASEGSAQFF. CDR3 in DNA: TGTGCCAGCGAGGGCAGCGCGCAGTTCTTC.

This clone was counted a single time. The chain uses TRBV4-3 and TRBJ2-6; D ambiguous. Trimming removed 0 bases from V and 0 bases from J, with 9 bases in between. This CDR3 has 17 residues. CDR1 is LGHNA, CDR2 YSLEER, per germline. CDR3 sequence reads: CASSQDHRYSGANVLTF. The CDR3 DNA reads TGCGCCAGCAGCCAAGATCACAGATACTCTGGGGCCAACGTCCTGACTTTC.

The chain couples TRBV27 to TRBJ2-7; 9 bases are shared with TRBD2. The CDR3 contains 15 residues. From germline, CDR1 is MNHEY and CDR2 SMNVEV (reference sequence). The junction had 6 bases not matched to a gene; V was cut back by 5 bases and J by 1 base. The DNA of the CDR3 is TGTGCCAGCAGTCCCCAGGCGGGAGGGTCCTACGAGCAGTACTTC. Translating it yields CASSPQAGGSYEQYF.

The V gene is TRBV5-1, the J gene TRBJ2-1; no clear D gene. Germline V gives CDR1 SGHRS, CDR2 YFSETQ. V lost 0 bases and J 0 bases, leaving 10 bases between the germline ends. CDR3 length: 16 residues. CDR3 amino acids: CASSLDIASSYNEQFF. The CDR3 DNA follows: TGCGCCAGCAGCTTGGATATAGCTAGCTCCTACAATGAGCAGTTCTTC.

The sample holds one count of this clone. The chain couples TRBV5-4 to TRBJ2-1; no definite D call. Trimming removed 2 bases at V and 3 bases at J, with 15 bases between. Germline V lookup: CDR1 SGHNT, CDR2 YYREEE (reference sequence). This CDR3 comprises 16 residues. CDR3 protein: CASSFMVAEHYNEQFF. DNA for the CDR3: TGTGCCAGCAGCTTTATGGTGGCAGAACACTACAATGAGCAGTTCTTC.

The rearrangement uses TRBV4-3 and TRBJ1-4; a weak D match, TRBD1 (5 bases). This CDR3 has 16 residues. CDR1 is LGHNA and CDR2 is YSLEER in the germline V gene. With 3 bases removed from V and 6 bases from J, the gap between germline ends came to 17 bases. CDR3 nucleotides: TGCGCCAGCAGCCAGGATGGGACGGAGGCCTATGAAAAACTGTTTTTT. Translating gives CASSQDGTEAYEKLFF.

The chain employs TRBV2 and TRBJ1-2; D is perhaps TRBD1 (5 bases). Per the germline V gene, CDR1 is SNHLY and CDR2 is FYNNEI. This CDR3 has 13 residues. V lost 6 bases and J 3 bases, leaving 11 bases between the germline ends. CDR3 in DNA: TGTGCCAGCAGGCTGACAGTTGACTATGGCTACACCTTC. Protein: CASRLTVDYGYTF.

The chain recombines TRBV7-9 with TRBJ2-5; D may be TRBD1 (5 bases). With 6 bases removed from V and 2 bases from J, the gap between germline ends came to 13 bases. The CDR3 sequence is 14 residues long. Germline V gene sequence: CDR1 SEHNR, CDR2 FQNEAQ (reference sequence). CDR3 region: CASRGPPVQETQYF. CDR3 DNA sequence: TGTGCCAGCAGGGGGCCCCCGGTTCAAGAGACCCAGTACTTC.

The chain links TRBV19 to TRBJ1-5; TRBD1 agrees at 8 bases. The CDR3 spans 15 residues. Unmatched junction bases numbered 9, after V lost 5 bases and J lost 6 bases. Germline CDR1 reads LNHDA; CDR2 reads SQIVND (reference sequence). CDR3 nucleotides: TGTGCCAGTAGTGCGGTACAGGGGGTGGGTCAGCCCCAGCATTTT. This sequence encodes CASSAVQGVGQPQHF.

The chain has TRBV5-6 and TRBJ2-7, with TRBD1 matching over 9 bases. The germline V gene has CDR1 SGHDT and CDR2 YYEEEE. The CDR3 is 15 amino acids. V lost 4 bases, J lost 4 bases, and 9 bases stayed unmatched. The CDR3 DNA reads TGTGCCAGCAGCCTAACCGGGACAGGGAGTTACGAGCAGTACTTC. Protein product: CASSLTGTGSYEQYF.

The chain employs TRBV27 and TRBJ2-7; D might be TRBD2 (6 bases). Trimming cost V 5 bases and J 7 bases, with 15 bases left between them. The germline CDR1 and CDR2 sequences are MNHEY and SMNVEV (reference sequence). The CDR3 is made up of 13 amino acids. The CDR3 loop reads CASSGEELSEQYF. CDR3 DNA: TGTGCCAGCAGTGGGGAGGAGCTCAGTGAGCAGTACTTC.

The V call is TRBV2, the J call TRBJ1-2, with D unresolved. CDR3 length: 12 amino acids. Germline V gene data show CDR1 as SNHLY and CDR2 as FYNNEI. V was trimmed by 3 bases and J by 5 bases, leaving 7 bases between them. This CDR3 is CASSDRTYGYTF. CDR3 DNA sequence: TGTGCCAGCAGTGACCGCACGTATGGCTACACCTTC.

The V call is TRBV2, the J call TRBJ1-1, with D unresolved. V gave up 10 bases and J gave up 0 bases, with 6 bases separating them. CDR1 is SNHLY and CDR2 is FYNNEI in the germline V gene. The CDR3 runs to 11 residues. CDR3 residues: CATRMNTEAFF. In DNA form, the CDR3 reads TGTGCCACCCGTATGAACACTGAAGCTTTCTTT.

This clone was detected only a few times. The chain recombines TRBV29-1 with TRBJ1-1; no reliable D call. CDR1 and CDR2 (germline): SQVTM, ANQGSEA. The CDR3 contains 15 residues. V shed 0 bases and J shed 0 bases, with 11 bases lying between them. As DNA, the CDR3 is TGCAGCGTTGAAGAGGCTGACCACCTGAACACTGAAGCTTTCTTT. This encodes CSVEEADHLNTEAFF.